The next 26 T cell receptor beta chains were all read from a single sample in a study of CD8+ T cells in alopecia areata. Following RNA extraction, reverse transcription yielded cDNA that acted as the sequencing template. The method was immunoSEQ multiplex PCR; TCRdb's version includes in-frame clones alone and lacks a portion of them. This table has roughly 200,000 clones, roughly 64% appearing once. This sample's treatment: oral pan-JAK inhibitor, 5-10 mg twice daily. Source: CD8+ T cells sorted from blood, taken at week 24, from a patient treated with tofacitinib. These receptors all stem from a human donor with alopecia areata.

The rearrangement uses TRBV30 and TRBJ1-2; D call uncertain. V was shortened by 5 bases and J by 6 bases, with 7 bases between the two germline ends. CDR3 length: 10 amino acids. Germline assignment: CDR1 GTSNPN and CDR2 SVGIG (reference sequence). The CDR3 reads CAWAGDGYTF. The DNA of the CDR3 is TGTGCCTGGGCTGGTGATGGCTACACCTTC.

The chain carries TRBV18 and TRBJ2-4; D not resolved. This CDR3 has 16 residues. With 3 bases removed from V and 0 bases from J, the gap between germline ends came to 12 bases. Looked up from germline, CDR1 is KGHSH and CDR2 is LQKENI. CDR3 in DNA: TGTGCCAGCTCACCGGATTCCCAACTAGCCAAAAACATTCAGTACTTC. It is translated as CASSPDSQLAKNIQYF. The whole variable domain, filled in from reference TRBV18 and TRBJ2-4, reads NAGVMQNPRHLVRRRGQEARLRCSPMKGHSHVYWYRQLPEEGLKFMVYLQKENIIDESGMPKERFSAEFPKEGPSILRIQQVVRGDSAAYFCASSPDSQLAKNIQYFGAGTRLSVL.

The chain carries TRBV30 and TRBJ2-7; 8 bases are shared with TRBD1. The CDR3 has 16 residues. V was clipped by 4 bases and J by 0 bases; unmatched bases: 11. Per the germline V gene, CDR1 is GTSNPN and CDR2 is SVGIG (reference sequence). The CDR3 DNA follows: TGTGCCTGGACTATCGGGACAGGCGTTCGCTCCTACGAGCAGTACTTC. The encoded protein is CAWTIGTGVRSYEQYF. Full variable domain (remainder filled in from reference TRBV30 and TRBJ2-7): SQTIHQWPATLVQPVGSPLSLECTVEGTSNPNLYWYRQAAGRGLQLLFYSVGIGQISSEVPQNLSASRPQDRQFILSSKKLLLSDSGFYLCAWTIGTGVRSYEQYFGPGTRLTVT.

This sequence joins TRBV9 and TRBJ2-5; weak D call: TRBD2 (6 bases). CDR1 and CDR2 from the germline V gene are SGDLS and YYNGEE. Deletions cut 3 bases from V and 4 bases from J, with 10 bases between. The CDR3 has 13 amino acids. CDR3 bases: TGTGCCAGCAGCGCCGGGACTGGAGAGACCCAGTACTTC. Its translation is CASSAGTGETQYF.

The table lists this clone with a count of one. This chain connects TRBV4-1 to TRBJ1-5, with D maybe TRBD1 (6 bases). The CDR3 runs 15 residues. Trimming removed 0 bases at V and 1 base at J, with 7 bases between. Germline-derived CDR1 and CDR2 are MGHRA and YSYEKL. As DNA, the CDR3 is TGCGCCAGCAGCCAAGAGGGGGGCAGCAATCAGCCCCAGCATTTT. Translated: CASSQEGGSNQPQHF.

The rearrangement uses TRBV9 and TRBJ1-2; TRBD1 matches 8 bases. The CDR3 runs 12 residues. V trimming: 6 bases; J trimming: 12 bases; junction bases outside the gene matches: 10. Per germline, CDR1 SGDLS and CDR2 YYNGEE. CDR3 amino acids: CASTGTGRRDTF. The CDR3 region has the DNA TGTGCCAGCACAGGGACAGGACGGCGGGACACCTTC. The variable domain in full, with the rest retrieved from reference TRBV9 and TRBJ1-2, is DSGVTQTPKHLITATGQRVTLRCSPRSGDLSVYWYQQSLDQGLQFLIQYYNGEERAKGNILERFSAQQFPDLHSELNLSSLELGDSALYFCASTGTGRRDTFGSGTRLTVV.

The gene calls are TRBV30 and TRBJ1-1, with D maybe TRBD1 (5 bases). V lost 1 base and J 4 bases, leaving 10 bases between the germline ends. The CDR3 is made up of 13 amino acids. Germline CDR1 and CDR2: GTSNPN and SVGIG (reference sequence). CDR3 residues: CAWSDGGSTEAFF. DNA of the CDR3: TGTGCCTGGAGTGATGGGGGTAGCACTGAAGCTTTCTTT.

This chain joins TRBV9 and TRBJ1-2; 7 nucleotides agree with TRBD1. The trim removed 5 bases at V and 4 bases at J, leaving 8 bases unmatched. CDR1 is SGDLS, CDR2 YYNGEE, per germline. The CDR3 totals 14 residues. Here the CDR3 DNA reads TGTGCCAGCAGTGGACCGGGACAGTCCTATGGCTACACCTTC. It is translated as CASSGPGQSYGYTF.

The V call is TRBV25-1, the J call TRBJ2-2; D is undetermined. V was shortened by 8 bases and J by 6 bases, with 4 bases between the two germline ends. The CDR3 totals 10 residues. Germline V gives CDR1 MGHDK, CDR2 SYGVNS. The CDR3 sequence: CASGSGELFF. For the CDR3, the DNA is TGTGCCAGCGGGTCCGGGGAGCTGTTTTTT. The full variable domain, its missing parts supplied by reference TRBV25-1 and TRBJ2-2, is EADIYQTPRYLVIGTGKKITLECSQTMGHDKMYWYQQDPGMELHLIHYSYGVNSTEKGDLSSESTVSRIRTEHFPLTLESARPSHTSQYLCASGSGELFFGEGSRLTVL.

J is TRBJ1-5 and V is TRBV30; TRBD1 agrees at 8 bases. CDR1 is GTSNPN, CDR2 SVGIG, per germline (reference sequence). With V trimmed by 1 base and J by 7 bases, 9 bases remained unmatched. CDR3 size: 15 residues. The CDR3 DNA reads TGTGCCTGGAGTGACGGGACAGGTGGGGTCCAGCCCCAGCATTTT. Encoded protein: CAWSDGTGGVQPQHF.

V gene TRBV27 combines with J gene TRBJ2-7; D possibly uses TRBD1 or TRBD2 (6 bases each). Germline CDR1 is MNHEY and CDR2 is SMNVEV (reference sequence). V lost 6 bases, J lost 0 bases, and 12 bases lay in between. This CDR3 is 14 amino acids long. The CDR3 spells CASSLGGHSYEQYF. Written as DNA, the CDR3 is TGTGCCAGCAGCTTAGGGGGGCACTCCTACGAGCAGTACTTC.

V and J are TRBV15 and TRBJ1-5, with a possible D match to TRBD1 (5 bases). Trimming stripped 0 bases from V and 3 bases from J, with 9 bases between. The CDR3 is 15 residues long. Germline V gene lookup returns CDR1 LNHNV and CDR2 YYDKDF (reference sequence). CDR3 nucleotide sequence: TGTGCCACCAGCAGAGATTCCGGGGCCAATCAGCCCCAGCATTTT. It yields the protein CATSRDSGANQPQHF.

A few counts support this clone. The rearrangement joins TRBV7-9 to TRBJ2-1, with a weak D call TRBD2 (5 bases). V lost 2 bases to trimming and J lost 7 bases, with 15 bases between them. Looked up from germline, CDR1 is SEHNR and CDR2 is FQNEAQ (reference sequence). The CDR3 is made up of 15 amino acids. CDR3 residues: CASSLRGSPGNEQFF. The DNA of the CDR3 is TGTGCCAGCAGCTTACGGGGATCCCCTGGAAATGAGCAGTTCTTC.

This clone occurred a few times. The chain carries TRBV29-1 and TRBJ2-1, with D perhaps TRBD2 (5 bases). Germline V gene lookup returns CDR1 SQVTM and CDR2 ANQGSEA. This CDR3 has 10 amino acids. Trimming shortened V by 4 bases and J by 8 bases, and 6 bases separated the two germline ends. The chain's CDR3 is CSVGGDEQFF. CDR3 bases: TGCAGCGTTGGGGGAGATGAGCAGTTCTTC.

The V gene is TRBV30, the J gene TRBJ1-5; 7 bases are shared with TRBD1. The CDR3 totals 13 residues. Trimming cost V 5 bases and J 8 bases; bases outside gene matches: 9. Germline V lookup: CDR1 GTSNPN, CDR2 SVGIG (reference sequence). DNA for the CDR3: TGTGCCTGGGATGCAGGGGGGGGAGAGCCCCAGCATTTT. It specifies CAWDAGGGEPQHF.

The V and J genes are TRBV11-2 and TRBJ2-5; 7 bases align to TRBD2. The length of the CDR3 is 14 residues. Per the germline V gene, CDR1 is SGHAT and CDR2 is FQNNGV. J gave up 2 bases and V 4 bases, and 4 bases lay outside the gene matches. The CDR3 protein is CASSSYSGQETQYF. The CDR3 coding sequence is TGTGCCAGCAGCTCCTATAGCGGGCAAGAGACCCAGTACTTC.

The chain combines TRBV13 with TRBJ2-7; D possibly corresponds to TRBD1 (6 bases). Germline V gene data show CDR1 as PRHDT and CDR2 as FYEKMQ (reference sequence). V lost 0 bases, J lost 8 bases, and 11 bases lay in between. The length of the CDR3 is 13 residues. Here the CDR3 reads CASSLGDRTKQYF. DNA of the CDR3: TGTGCCAGCAGCTTAGGGGACAGAACCAAGCAGTACTTC.

This clone was detected only once. Other DNA sequences in the same sample also yield this CDR3. This chain uses TRBV6-1 with TRBJ2-3; 9 bases map to TRBD2. V dropped 3 bases and J dropped 5; count of bases not matched to a gene: 6. Germline CDR1 reads MNHNS; CDR2 reads SASEGT. The CDR3 sequence is 15 residues long. The CDR3 reads CASSEAGGIQDTQYF. CDR3 nucleotide sequence: TGTGCCAGCAGTGAGGCGGGGGGGATCCAAGATACGCAGTATTTT.

The chain couples TRBV10-3 to TRBJ1-6; D gene ambiguous. Germline CDR1 and CDR2: ENHRY and SYGVKD. Trimming took 0 bases from V and 13 from J, leaving 7 bases between them. The CDR3 is 12 amino acids. The CDR3 loop reads CAISESTDPLHF. The CDR3 DNA reads as TGTGCCATCAGTGAGTCGACGGATCCCCTCCACTTT.

This CDR3 reads CAWSVVYLYGYTF. The CDR3 DNA reads as TGTGCCTGGAGTGTAGTGTATCTCTATGGCTACACCTTC. The rearrangement uses TRBV30 and TRBJ1-2; no reliable D call. V dropped 0 bases and J dropped 4 bases, with 9 bases sitting between them. CDR3 length: 13 residues. Germline CDR1 is GTSNPN and CDR2 is SVGIG (reference sequence).

This clone has more than one count but fewer than ten. This CDR3 is CASRPGQGDYEQYF. DNA of the CDR3: TGTGCCAGTAGACCGGGACAGGGCGACTACGAGCAGTACTTC. The chain has TRBV19 and TRBJ2-7; 9 bases are shared with TRBD1. Germline V gene data show CDR1 as LNHDA and CDR2 as SQIVND (reference sequence). This CDR3 contains 14 residues. Trimming removed 6 bases from V and 3 bases from J; junction bases left unmatched: 6.

The chain links TRBV9 to TRBJ2-2; D gene uncertain. There are 14 residues in the CDR3. The V end lost 1 base, the J end lost 5 bases, and 9 bases lay between the germline ends. CDR1 and CDR2 (germline): SGDLS, YYNGEE. The CDR3 nucleotides are TGTGCCAGCAGCGTAACCGGGTCTACCGGGGAGCTGTTTTTT. As protein: CASSVTGSTGELFF.

The rearrangement joins TRBV19 to TRBJ2-1, with D unclear. CDR1 is LNHDA, CDR2 SQIVND, per germline (reference sequence). The CDR3 is 15 amino acids. The germline V and J ends were trimmed by 1 base and 0 bases, with 7 bases remaining between them. The CDR3 is CASSIAGNSYNEQFF. CDR3 nucleotides: TGTGCCAGTAGTATAGCCGGAAACTCCTACAATGAGCAGTTCTTC.

This clone appeared once. The genes are TRBV13 and TRBJ1-1; D gene uncertain. V was pared by 5 bases and J by 7 bases, with 11 bases between. Germline CDR1 is PRHDT and CDR2 is FYEKMQ (reference sequence). The CDR3 totals 12 residues. Here the CDR3 DNA reads TGTGCCAGCAGCCTACTCGAGAGTGAAGCTTTCTTT. This gives the protein CASSLLESEAFF.

This chain joins TRBV25-1 and TRBJ1-2; TRBD1 aligns across 11 bases. V lost 8 bases and J lost 3; bases outside the gene matches: 8. The length of the CDR3 is 15 residues. Germline V gene sequence: CDR1 MGHDK, CDR2 SYGVNS. CDR3 sequence: CASGQPGQGDYGYTF. CDR3 sequence (DNA): TGTGCCAGCGGTCAACCGGGACAGGGGGACTATGGCTACACCTTC.

The chain is built from TRBV2 and TRBJ2-5, with D uncertain. The CDR3 length is 14 residues. The V and J ends lost 4 bases and 5 bases respectively, with 14 bases between them. Germline assignment: CDR1 SNHLY and CDR2 FYNNEI. CDR3 nucleotide sequence: TGTGCCAGCAGTGGAGACTCACGGGTGGAGACCCAGTACTTC. It translates to CASSGDSRVETQYF.